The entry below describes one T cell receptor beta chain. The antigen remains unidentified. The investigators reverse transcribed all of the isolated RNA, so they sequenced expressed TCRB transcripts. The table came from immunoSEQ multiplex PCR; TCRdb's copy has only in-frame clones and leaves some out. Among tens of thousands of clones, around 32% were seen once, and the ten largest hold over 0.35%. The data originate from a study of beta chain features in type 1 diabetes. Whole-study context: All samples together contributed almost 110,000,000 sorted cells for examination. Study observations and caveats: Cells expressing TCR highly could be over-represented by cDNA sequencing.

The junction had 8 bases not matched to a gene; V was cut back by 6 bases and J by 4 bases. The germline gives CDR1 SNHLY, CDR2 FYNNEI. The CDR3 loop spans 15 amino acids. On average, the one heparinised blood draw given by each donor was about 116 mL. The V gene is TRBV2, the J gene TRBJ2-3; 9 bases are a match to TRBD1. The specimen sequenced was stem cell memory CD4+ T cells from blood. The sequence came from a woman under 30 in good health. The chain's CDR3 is CASSRQGVGPDTQYF. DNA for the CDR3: TGTGCCAGCAGCCGACAGGGGGTCGGCCCAGATACGCAGTATTTT. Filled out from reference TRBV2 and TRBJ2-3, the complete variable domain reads EPEVTQTPSHQVTQMGQEVILRCVPISNHLYFYWYRQILGQKVEFLVSFYNNEISEKSEIFDDQFSVERPDGSNFTLKIRSTKLEDSAMYFCASSRQGVGPDTQYFGPGTRLTVL.